The clone carrying this TCR beta chain was picked up a small number of times. The sample belongs to a study of T cells in Graves' hyperthyroidism and ophthalmopathy. Ophthalmopathy in the patients scored at least 3 on Clinical Activity Score and at least 4 on NOSPECS grade, lasting under 3 months. Patients were excluded because of uncontrolled infection, other autoimmune disease, pregnancy or lactation. Orbital computed tomography, thyroid ultrasound, serum thyroxine and TRAb, and clinical symptoms together informed the diagnoses. Trimming took off 5 bases at V and 7 bases at J, with 9 bases between the two ends. CDR1 is MNHNS and CDR2 is SASEGT in the germline V gene. This CDR3 has 13 amino acids. Template material for amplifying TCR beta CDR3 regions consisted of RNA transcripts. HTBI primers drove first-round RT-PCR of the TCR CDR3. TCRdb itself ran the multiplex PCR reads through MiXCR, one entry per CDR3 protein. The sample carries hundreds of thousands of distinct CDR3 sequences, approximately 20% recorded once.

The receptor was isolated from a man aged 40-49 years with Graves' ophthalmopathy. The V gene is TRBV6-1, the J gene TRBJ1-6; D is unclear. Sequencing used blood. The CDR3 DNA sequence: TGTGCCAGCAGTCAACCAGTCAATTCACCCCTCCACTTT. Protein sequence: CASSQPVNSPLHF.